This is a list of T cell receptor beta chains from one sample in a study of blood T cell repertoires in COVID-19. The method was immunoSEQ multiplex PCR; TCRdb's version includes in-frame clones alone and lacks a portion of them. The sample includes more than 300,000 clones, roughly 91% of them seen just once. Sequenced sample: PBMCs or T cells enriched from blood (not recorded which). The receptors here all came from a woman under 30 who had recovered from COVID-19. Both conserved end residues are part of each CDR3. A D gene is named only where the DNA matches it firmly. Clone size is stated in some rows and not others, as once, few, many or a class when expanded.

cdr3_aa cdr3_nt j_call v_call clone_size d_call
CASSGTGARRNFGYTF TGTGCCAGCAGCGGTACAGGGGCGCGAAGGAATTTTGGCTACACCTTC TRBJ1-2 TRBV6-4 few TRBD1
CATGEGGENNQPQHF TGTGCCACCGGGGAGGGGGGGGAAAACAATCAGCCCCAGCATTTT TRBJ1-5 TRBV24-1 - -
CASSSPGLYNEQFF TGTGCCAGCAGCTCTCCGGGACTCTACAATGAGCAGTTCTTC TRBJ2-1 TRBV7-3 - -
CASSRGPQETQYF TGCGCCAGCAGCCGGGGCCCCCAAGAGACCCAGTACTTC TRBJ2-5 TRBV4-1 - -
CANSDLGPKYF TGTGCTAACTCCGACCTGGGGCCAAAGTACTTC TRBJ2-4 TRBV12-5 few -
CATSRGGTGGNTIYF TGTGCCACCAGCAGAGGGGGGACAGGTGGAAACACCATATATTTT TRBJ1-3 TRBV15 - TRBD1
CASSDRRGGFSLKTEAFF TGTGCCAGCAGTGATAGGAGGGGGGGGTTCTCCCTGAAGACTGAAGCTTTCTTT TRBJ1-1 TRBV2 - -
CASSFEAFETGEAFF TGTGCCAGCAGTTTCGAGGCGTTCGAGACAGGGGAAGCTTTCTTT TRBJ1-1 TRBV28 - TRBD1
CASSWPQGNQPQHF TGTGCCAGCAGTTGGCCACAGGGGAATCAGCCCCAGCATTTT TRBJ1-5 TRBV6-1 once TRBD1
CASSSFPDSETSQHF TGTGCCAGCAGCTCCTTTCCCGACAGCGAAACCTCCCAGCATTTT TRBJ1-5 TRBV7-2 once -
CASSQGPGPGYTF TGTGCCAGCAGCCAGGGGCCAGGCCCCGGCTACACCTTC TRBJ1-2 TRBV7-9 - -
CASSLLLAGPGGNEQFF TGTGCCAGCAGCTTGTTACTAGCGGGGCCAGGGGGGAATGAGCAGTTCTTC TRBJ2-1 TRBV5-5 few TRBD2
CASSHGTGGAGELFF TGCGCCAGCAGCCACGGGACAGGGGGGGCCGGGGAGCTGTTTTTT TRBJ2-2 TRBV4-3 once TRBD1
CASSSGQHNEQFF TGTGCCAGCAGCTCGGGACAGCACAATGAGCAGTTCTTC TRBJ2-1 TRBV7-9 - TRBD1
CASSLQGSGSPLHF TGCGCCAGCAGCTTGCAGGGCTCCGGTTCACCCCTCCACTTT TRBJ1-6 TRBV5-1 few -
CAIRGTGREGTEAFF TGTGCCATCAGGGGGACAGGGCGAGAGGGCACTGAAGCTTTCTTT TRBJ1-1 TRBV10-3 - TRBD1
CASRSGQARSGNTIYF TGTGCCAGCAGGTCAGGACAGGCCCGCTCTGGAAACACCATATATTTT TRBJ1-3 TRBV11-2 - TRBD1
CASSLGQGRGTQYF TGTGCCAGCAGCCTCGGACAGGGGAGGGGGACCCAGTACTTC TRBJ2-5 TRBV5-6 - TRBD1
CASSFREQGVTEAFF TGTGCCAGCAGCTTCCGTGAACAGGGAGTCACTGAAGCTTTCTTT TRBJ1-1 TRBV7-9 - -
CASSEQGGEGSNQPQHF TGTGCCAGCAGTGAACAAGGGGGAGAGGGGAGCAATCAGCCCCAGCATTTT TRBJ1-5 TRBV25-1 - -
CASSSLNQPQHF TGTGCCAGTAGTAGTCTCAATCAGCCCCAGCATTTT TRBJ1-5 TRBV19 - -
CASSPTGSSTDTQYF TGTGCCAGCAGCCCGACAGGTTCTTCCACAGATACGCAGTATTTT TRBJ2-3 TRBV6-5 - -
CASSWDRGTEAFF TGCGCCAGCAGCTGGGACAGGGGAACTGAAGCTTTCTTT TRBJ1-1 TRBV5-1 once TRBD1
CASSYRGPHTEAFF TGTGCCAGCAGCTACAGGGGTCCTCACACTGAAGCTTTCTTT TRBJ1-1 TRBV2 - TRBD1
CASSPGIGNYGYTF TGTGCCAGCAGCCCAGGGATTGGGAACTATGGCTACACCTTC TRBJ1-2 TRBV6-5 - -
CASSFSGGNTGELFF TGTGCCAGCTCGTTTAGCGGGGGGAACACCGGGGAGCTGTTTTTT TRBJ2-2 TRBV9 - TRBD2
CASSFPGLAGGIDTQYF TGCGCCAGCAGCTTCCCGGGACTAGCGGGGGGCATCGATACGCAGTATTTT TRBJ2-3 TRBV5-1 - TRBD2